These T cell receptor beta chains were read from a single sample in a study of blood T cell repertoires in COVID-19. TCRdb keeps only in-frame clones here, not all; method: immunoSEQ multiplex PCR. The sample yields about 180,000 clones, 86% seen once. The sample consisted of peripheral blood. These receptors all come from a man in his fifties or sixties with active or convalescent COVID-19. Both conserved end residues are part of each CDR3.

J: TRBJ1-2; V: TRBV5-1; CDR3: CASSPNRDSYGYTF
J: TRBJ2-7; V: TRBV2; CDR3: CASSTGNYEQYF
J: TRBJ1-6; V: TRBV28; CDR3: CASSGTGYSNSPLHF
J: TRBJ1-2; V: TRBV5-5; CDR3: CASSLNRGRLDGYTF
J: TRBJ1-2; V: TRBV19; CDR3: CATSSGTGAWGYTF
J: TRBJ2-1; V: TRBV18; CDR3: CASSLLGAGSYNEQFF
J: TRBJ2-5; V: TRBV19; CDR3: CASSIGGPPRQSQETQYF
J: TRBJ2-5; V: TRBV7-9; CDR3: CASSFLSTGQETQYF
J: TRBJ1-4; V: TRBV7-2; CDR3: CASSHILQGPATNEKLFF
J: TRBJ2-7; V: TRBV6-6; CDR3: CASSPPGYHEQYF
J: TRBJ1-4; V: TRBV5-1; CDR3: CASSLAVPGTNEKLFF
J: TRBJ1-2; V: TRBV5-4; CDR3: CASSPQGGNYGYTF
J: TRBJ2-1; V: TRBV9; CDR3: CASSVEGSGYSYNEQFF
J: TRBJ2-3; V: TRBV10-1; CDR3: CASSESTGRMATDTQYF
J: TRBJ1-1; V: TRBV6-2/TRBV6-3; CDR3: CASSYSKGGGRETEAFF
J: TRBJ2-3; V: TRBV5-1; CDR3: CASSSGLEGIDTQYF
J: TRBJ2-7; V: TRBV27; CDR3: CASRHRDSVGQYF
J: TRBJ2-2; V: TRBV19; CDR3: CASGSSGGWNTGELFF
J: TRBJ1-2; V: TRBV19; CDR3: CASSAGQRIYGYTF
J: TRBJ2-3; V: TRBV5-4; CDR3: CASSLGGGQGTDTQYF
J: TRBJ2-7; V: TRBV18; CDR3: CASSPGGISSYEQYF
J: TRBJ1-2; V: TRBV3-1/TRBV3-2; CDR3: CASSQRGYGYTF
J: TRBJ2-7; V: TRBV27; CDR3: CASSTRQGGHEQYF
J: TRBJ2-1; V: TRBV11-3; CDR3: CASSPGGTAGNEQFF
J: TRBJ2-2; V: TRBV7-9; CDR3: CATGEQGAGGELFF
J: TRBJ1-6; V: TRBV2; CDR3: CASSDEQNAYNSPLHF
J: TRBJ2-5; V: TRBV13; CDR3: CASSLLAVRETQYF
J: TRBJ2-5; V: TRBV5-1; CDR3: CASKMTGLQETQYF
J: TRBJ1-1; V: TRBV28; CDR3: CASSPYTGGNTEAFF
J: TRBJ1-2; V: TRBV2; CDR3: CASSLNREYGYTF
J: TRBJ1-2; V: TRBV19; CDR3: CASSMDRGRGYTF
J: TRBJ1-4; V: TRBV7-9; CDR3: CASSRDRGQEKLFF
J: TRBJ2-2; V: TRBV24-1; CDR3: CATSDFGGNTGELFF
J: TRBJ2-2; V: TRBV24-1; CDR3: CATAGTGGIFANTGELFF
J: TRBJ1-3; V: TRBV2; CDR3: CARLSSSGNTIYF
J: TRBJ2-1; V: TRBV7-2; CDR3: CASSLARYNEQFF
J: TRBJ1-5; V: TRBV30; CDR3: CAWSSGGGSNQPQHF
J: TRBJ2-5; V: TRBV9; CDR3: CASSALAGAQETQYF
J: TRBJ2-2; V: TRBV6-1; CDR3: CASSEPDTGELFF
J: TRBJ1-1; V: TRBV5-1; CDR3: CASSPGGLNTEAFF
J: TRBJ1-1; V: TRBV28; CDR3: CASSPMGPRGTEAFF
J: TRBJ2-7; V: TRBV5-1; CDR3: CASSLFLGQGNEQYF
J: TRBJ1-3; V: TRBV2; CDR3: CASAGQPLSGNTIYF
J: TRBJ1-2; V: TRBV21-1; CDR3: CASSRSRTANYGYTF
J: TRBJ1-1; V: TRBV18; CDR3: CASSPRHRKNTEAFF
J: TRBJ2-7; V: TRBV10-1; CDR3: CASSAAGVTYEQYF
J: TRBJ1-3; V: TRBV12-3/TRBV12-4; CDR3: CASSFSIYF
J: TRBJ1-2; V: TRBV29-1; CDR3: CSVDAGGNYGYTF
J: TRBJ1-2; V: TRBV5-6; CDR3: CASSLKGQGEGTF
J: TRBJ2-5; V: TRBV27; CDR3: CASRVVATSTETQYF
J: TRBJ2-7; V: TRBV12-3/TRBV12-4; CDR3: CASSSRARYEQYF
J: TRBJ2-1; V: TRBV10-3; CDR3: CAIKGTSYNEQFF
J: TRBJ1-6; V: TRBV11-1; CDR3: CASSLGSGNSPLHF
J: TRBJ2-7; V: TRBV7-9; CDR3: CASSLAGGPSYEQYF
J: TRBJ1-2; V: TRBV5-1; CDR3: CASSLGARSMDGYTF